This TCR beta chain is from a study of beta chain features in type 1 diabetes. Study details: All samples together contributed 85 million to 120 million sorted cells for examination.

Study-level results: Any PCR bias toward short templates would affect both groups alike.

Regarding this clone: Its antigen is unknown.

Expressed TCRB transcripts were sequenced after all isolated RNA was converted to cDNA. Several million reads on average were seen across naive, central memory and regulatory T cell samples. TCRdb keeps only in-frame clones here, not all; method: immunoSEQ multiplex PCR. The sample has about 220,000 clones; roughly 11% are singletons. Per germline, CDR1 SGHTA and CDR2 FQGNSA. V was cut by 2 bases and J by 6 bases, with 8 bases left in between. The CDR3 runs to 13 residues. The chain combines TRBV7-2 with TRBJ2-1; D is ambiguous. Source material: central memory CD4+ T cells from blood. This TCR was sampled from a man between 18 and 29 years old in good health. DNA for the CDR3: TGTGCCAGCAGCTTATGGCTAGGCAATGAGCAGTTCTTC. Translated: CASSLWLGNEQFF.